This entry is about one TCR beta chain. These data originate in a study of shared clonotypes between healthy human individuals. Assay used: immunoSEQ multiplex PCR; TCRdb lists only in-frame clones, some missing. The sample shows some 1,400,000 clones, approximately 96% of them seen only once. This CDR3 has 16 residues. J was trimmed by 2 bases and V by 3 bases; bases with no gene match: 4. Per the germline V gene, CDR1 is SGHTS and CDR2 is YDEGEE. The sample taken for sequencing was naive CD4+ T cells sorted from blood. Described subset: CD45RA+ positively selected. The chain has TRBV5-8 and TRBJ2-2; 10 bases line up with TRBD2. The sequence derives from a man aged 25 to 40 in good health. DNA of the CDR3: TGTGCCAGCAGCTGGCTAGCGGGAGATAACACCGGGGAGCTGTTTTTT. Translating gives CASSWLAGDNTGELFF.